The rows below give T cell receptor beta chains drawn from one sample of a study of cytomegalovirus exposure and HLA in healthy donors. Data came from immunoSEQ multiplex PCR; TCRdb stores just in-frame clones and leaves some out. Of some 150,000 clones in the sample, 75% to 90% are singletons; the top ten hold 4.5% to 5.5%. Sequenced input: PBMCs. These receptors originate from a woman aged 45-65 years in good health and CMV-seropositive. CDR3s include the opening cysteine and the closing phenylalanine or tryptophan. The order of the fields is V gene, D gene, clone size, J gene, CDR3 protein, CDR3 DNA. A D gene is named only where the DNA matches it firmly. Only part of the rows carry a size: once, few, many, or a class if the clone is expanded.

v_gene: TRBV19
d_gene: .
abundance: .
j_gene: TRBJ1-2
CDR3aa: CASSWGTGGYTF
CDR3nt: TGTGCCAGTAGTTGGGGGACTGGAGGCTACACCTTC

v_gene: TRBV7-3
d_gene: .
abundance: .
j_gene: TRBJ1-2
CDR3aa: CASSLNPGGYGYTF
CDR3nt: TGTGCCAGCAGCTTAAACCCAGGAGGGTATGGCTACACCTTC

v_gene: TRBV15
d_gene: TRBD1
abundance: .
j_gene: TRBJ1-1
CDR3aa: CATSRRQGANTEAFF
CDR3nt: TGTGCCACCAGCAGGAGACAGGGGGCGAATACTGAAGCTTTCTTT

v_gene: TRBV11-3
d_gene: .
abundance: .
j_gene: TRBJ1-1
CDR3aa: CASSPGGNTEAFF
CDR3nt: TGTGCCAGCAGTCCAGGAGGAAACACTGAAGCTTTCTTT

v_gene: TRBV29-1
d_gene: .
abundance: .
j_gene: TRBJ1-2
CDR3aa: CSVEGALGGNYGYTF
CDR3nt: TGCAGCGTTGAGGGGGCCCTTGGGGGAAACTATGGCTACACCTTC

v_gene: TRBV7-3
d_gene: .
abundance: .
j_gene: TRBJ2-3
CDR3aa: CASSLDPGEGTQYF
CDR3nt: TGTGCCAGCAGCTTAGATCCGGGAGAGGGTACGCAGTATTTT

v_gene: TRBV4-2
d_gene: .
abundance: .
j_gene: TRBJ1-3
CDR3aa: CASSQDLRDSGNTIYF
CDR3nt: TGTGCCAGCAGCCAAGATCTGAGGGACTCTGGAAACACCATATATTTT

v_gene: TRBV19
d_gene: .
abundance: .
j_gene: TRBJ1-1
CDR3aa: CASSIGRRIRVNTEAFF
CDR3nt: TGTGCCAGTAGTATTGGACGGAGGATAAGGGTGAACACTGAAGCTTTCTTT

v_gene: TRBV6-4
d_gene: .
abundance: .
j_gene: TRBJ2-1
CDR3aa: CASGEQGGNEQFF
CDR3nt: TGTGCCAGCGGTGAGCAGGGGGGCAATGAGCAGTTCTTC

v_gene: TRBV7-3
d_gene: .
abundance: .
j_gene: TRBJ1-1
CDR3aa: CASGLRGNTEAFF
CDR3nt: TGTGCCAGCGGCCTCAGGGGAAACACTGAAGCTTTCTTT

v_gene: TRBV7-9
d_gene: TRBD2
abundance: once
j_gene: TRBJ2-3
CDR3aa: CASSLGRIAGGNTDTQYF
CDR3nt: TGTGCCAGCAGCTTAGGAAGAATAGCGGGGGGGAACACAGATACGCAGTATTTT

v_gene: TRBV2
d_gene: .
abundance: .
j_gene: TRBJ2-5
CDR3aa: CASRVEETQYF
CDR3nt: TGTGCCAGCAGGGTTGAGGAGACCCAGTACTTC

v_gene: TRBV6-1
d_gene: TRBD2
abundance: few
j_gene: TRBJ2-7
CDR3aa: CASSVAGGGYEQYF
CDR3nt: TGTGCCAGCAGTGTAGCGGGAGGAGGGTACGAGCAGTACTTC

v_gene: TRBV6-5
d_gene: .
abundance: once
j_gene: TRBJ1-3
CDR3aa: CASSYSANRARNTIYF
CDR3nt: TGTGCCAGCAGTTACTCGGCCAACAGGGCCCGAAACACCATATATTTT

v_gene: TRBV5-6
d_gene: TRBD2
abundance: few
j_gene: TRBJ2-7
CDR3aa: CASSSEEAGVPYEQYF
CDR3nt: TGTGCCAGCAGCTCGGAAGAGGCGGGAGTCCCCTACGAGCAGTACTTC

v_gene: TRBV7-2
d_gene: TRBD1
abundance: .
j_gene: TRBJ1-5
CDR3aa: CASTPRPGSGDRGGQPQHF
CDR3nt: TGTGCCAGCACCCCCCGGCCCGGTTCCGGGGACAGGGGCGGTCAGCCCCAGCATTTT

v_gene: TRBV5-4
d_gene: .
abundance: few
j_gene: TRBJ2-7
CDR3aa: CASSLDLYEQYF
CDR3nt: TGTGCCAGCAGCTTGGATCTCTACGAGCAGTACTTC

v_gene: TRBV10-3
d_gene: .
abundance: once
j_gene: TRBJ1-1
CDR3aa: CAISEGGGQEAFF
CDR3nt: TGTGCCATCAGTGAGGGGGGGGGACAAGAAGCTTTCTTT

v_gene: TRBV5-1
d_gene: .
abundance: .
j_gene: TRBJ1-4
CDR3aa: CASSLGSTLGGNEKLFF
CDR3nt: TGCGCCAGCAGCTTAGGCAGTACACTGGGGGGGAATGAAAAACTGTTTTTT

v_gene: TRBV7-7
d_gene: .
abundance: .
j_gene: TRBJ2-1
CDR3aa: CASSLGGTGDYNEQFF
CDR3nt: TGTGCTAGCAGCTTAGGCGGGACGGGGGATTACAATGAGCAGTTCTTC

v_gene: TRBV7-2
d_gene: .
abundance: .
j_gene: TRBJ1-5
CDR3aa: CASSLALYQVGQPQHF
CDR3nt: TGTGCCAGCAGCTTAGCCCTTTATCAAGTCGGTCAGCCCCAGCATTTT

v_gene: TRBV9
d_gene: TRBD2
abundance: .
j_gene: TRBJ2-1
CDR3aa: CASSGRLAGNSNEQFF
CDR3nt: TGTGCCAGCAGCGGACGACTAGCGGGAAACTCCAATGAGCAGTTCTTC

v_gene: TRBV10-3
d_gene: TRBD2
abundance: .
j_gene: TRBJ2-5
CDR3aa: CATKLAGEQETQYF
CDR3nt: TGTGCCACCAAGCTCGCGGGAGAACAAGAGACCCAGTACTTC

v_gene: TRBV6-6
d_gene: TRBD1
abundance: .
j_gene: TRBJ1-5
CDR3aa: CASSETGDHQPQHF
CDR3nt: TGTGCCAGCAGCGAGACAGGGGATCATCAGCCCCAGCATTTT

v_gene: TRBV5-4
d_gene: .
abundance: .
j_gene: TRBJ1-2
CDR3aa: CASTSQGTGYGYTF
CDR3nt: TGTGCCAGCACCTCTCAGGGTACCGGCTATGGCTACACCTTC